A selection of T cell receptor beta chains follows, all from one sample in a study of blood T cell repertoires in COVID-19. Libraries were prepared by immunoSEQ multiplex PCR; TCRdb keeps only in-frame clonotypes and omits some of them. The sample carries about 400,000 clones, 70% to 90% recorded once. Material for sequencing was PBMCs or T cells enriched from blood (not recorded which). The source is a middle-aged woman with acute COVID-19. Both conserved end residues are part of each CDR3. D genes are given only for firm matches. Clone size is not always given. Where it is, it says once, few, many or a class for expanded clones.

j_gene,abundance,v_gene,d_gene,CDR3nt,CDR3aa
TRBJ1-2,.,TRBV6-1,.,TGTGCCAGCAGTGAAGCGGGGAGTACCTATGGCTACACCTTC,CASSEAGSTYGYTF
TRBJ1-2,.,TRBV7-6,TRBD1,TGTGCCAGCAGCGGACGGACAGGTGGCTACACCTTC,CASSGRTGGYTF
TRBJ2-1,.,TRBV12-1,.,TGTGCCAGCAGCTTTACGGCGGGGGGCCTGAAGGAGCAGTTCTTC,CASSFTAGGLKEQFF
TRBJ1-4,.,TRBV2,.,TGTGCCAGCAGACAGGCGTGGGCAACTAATGAAAAACTGTTTTTT,CASRQAWATNEKLFF
TRBJ2-1,.,TRBV9,.,TGTGCCAGCAGCCCCGAAGGGGGCAATGAGCAGTTCTTC,CASSPEGGNEQFF
TRBJ1-2,.,TRBV18,TRBD1,TGTGCCAGCTCACTTGACTGGGACAGGGATAATGGCTACACCTTC,CASSLDWDRDNGYTF
TRBJ2-2,.,TRBV9,.,TGTGCCAGCAGCGCGGATACACCACTAAACACCGGGGAGCTGTTTTTT,CASSADTPLNTGELFF
TRBJ2-3,.,TRBV5-1,TRBD1,TGCGCCAGCAGCCGGGGACAGGGCACAGATACGCAGTATTTT,CASSRGQGTDTQYF
TRBJ2-5,once,TRBV5-4,TRBD2,TGTGCCAGCAGCTTGGTACTAGCGGGGGGGGTAGAGACCCAGTACTTC,CASSLVLAGGVETQYF
TRBJ2-7,.,TRBV5-4,.,TGTGCCAGCAGCCCTGCCCCCGGGACACAGACCTACGAGCAGTACTTC,CASSPAPGTQTYEQYF
TRBJ1-1,.,TRBV18,TRBD1,TGTGCCAGCTCGCCAAGACAGGGGGGGGAGACTGAAGCTTTCTTT,CASSPRQGGETEAFF
TRBJ2-7,.,TRBV6-5,TRBD2,TGTGCCAGCAGTTACTACGGCGGGGGGTCCCACGAGCAGTACTTC,CASSYYGGGSHEQYF
TRBJ1-5,.,TRBV29-1,TRBD1,TGCAGCGCTATACAGGGGTCGGGGCAGCCCCAGCATTTT,CSAIQGSGQPQHF
TRBJ2-1,.,TRBV15,TRBD1,TGTGCCACCAGCAGCGGACAGGGGACCAATGAGCAGTTCTTC,CATSSGQGTNEQFF
TRBJ1-2,.,TRBV9,.,TGTGCCAGCAGCGTAGCGAGTTGGGGGGGAACTAACTATGGCTACACCTTC,CASSVASWGGTNYGYTF
TRBJ2-1,.,TRBV2,TRBD1,TGTGCCAGCAAGGAGACAGGGATCTACAATGAGCAGTTCTTC,CASKETGIYNEQFF
TRBJ1-2,.,TRBV2,.,TGTGCCAGCAGTCTTGACAGGTCAGCTAACTATGGCTACACCTTC,CASSLDRSANYGYTF
TRBJ2-7,.,TRBV6-5,TRBD1,TGTGCCAGCAGCCCGGGACAGTCCGTTGGGCAGTACTTC,CASSPGQSVGQYF
TRBJ2-3,.,TRBV24-1,.,TGTGCCACCAGTGATTCGGACGGGGACACAGATACGCAGTATTTT,CATSDSDGDTDTQYF
TRBJ1-3,few,TRBV7-9,.,TGTGCCAGCAGCTTAGGCGGTCCTGGAAACACCATATATTTT,CASSLGGPGNTIYF
TRBJ1-1,.,TRBV29-1,.,TGCAGCGTTGGGGGCGGTGGAGTAACTTTCTTT,CSVGGGGVTFF
TRBJ2-2,.,TRBV7-9,.,TGTGCCAGCAGCGCCCACGGGGGGCACGGGGGCGGGGAGCTGTTTTTT,CASSAHGGHGGGELFF
TRBJ2-1,.,TRBV19,TRBD1,TGTGCCATATCGGACAGGAGAAATTACAATGAGCAGTTCTTC,CAISDRRNYNEQFF
TRBJ1-1,.,TRBV9,.,TGTGCCAGCAGCTTGAGACAGGACATGAACACTGAAGCTTTCTTT,CASSLRQDMNTEAFF
TRBJ2-5,.,TRBV30,.,TGTGCCTGGAGAGCGGAGGGCCAGACCCAGTACTTC,CAWRAEGQTQYF
TRBJ2-7,.,TRBV5-1,TRBD1,TGCGCCAGCAGCCGGGACAGGGAGGGAGAGCAGTACTTC,CASSRDREGEQYF
TRBJ2-1,.,TRBV7-8,TRBD2,TGTGCCAGCAGCGTGAAGCGGGGGGACTCCTACAATGAGCAGTTCTTC,CASSVKRGDSYNEQFF
TRBJ1-2,.,TRBV7-2,.,TGTGCCAGCAGCGCCGGGAATAGACCGATCGGAGGCTATGGCTACACCTTC,CASSAGNRPIGGYGYTF
TRBJ2-7,.,TRBV2,.,TGTGCCACAGACCAGGGGAGCGAGCAGTACTTC,CATDQGSEQYF
TRBJ1-1,.,TRBV19,TRBD1,TGTGCCAGTAGTATGGATTCTACAGGGGGGAACACTGAAGCTTTCTTT,CASSMDSTGGNTEAFF
TRBJ1-4,.,TRBV6-5,.,TGTGCCAGCAGTTACCGGGACGGGCGGGGAAAACTGTTTTTT,CASSYRDGRGKLFF
TRBJ2-1,.,TRBV5-1,TRBD1,TGCGCCAGCAGGACAGGGTCCTACAATGAGCAGTTCTTC,CASRTGSYNEQFF
TRBJ2-3,once,TRBV14,.,TGTGCCAGCAGCCAAGAATTCCTCCATACGCAGTATTTT,CASSQEFLHTQYF
TRBJ2-4,.,TRBV7-9,.,TGTGCCAGCAGCTCAACCGGTGGGCAGGATGGCAAAAACATTCAGTACTTC,CASSSTGGQDGKNIQYF
TRBJ2-7,.,TRBV29-1,TRBD1,TGCAGCGTTGAAGATCGGGTAGAGGGGGCCCCCTACGAGCAGTACTTC,CSVEDRVEGAPYEQYF
TRBJ2-3,.,TRBV15,.,TGTGCCACCAGCAGAGATCTGCGGGGGCTGAGCGCAGATACGCAGTATTTT,CATSRDLRGLSADTQYF
TRBJ2-7,.,TRBV24-1,.,TGTGCCACCAGTGAACCTGGACAGAGAAAGCAGTACTTC,CATSEPGQRKQYF
TRBJ1-2,.,TRBV3-1/TRBV3-2,TRBD1,TGTGCCAGCAGCCCACGGGACAGGGGGCGTCCTAACTATGGCTACACCTTC,CASSPRDRGRPNYGYTF
TRBJ2-7,.,TRBV5-4,.,TGTGCCAGCAGCTTGGGACTGGAGCCCCTCGAGCAGTACTTC,CASSLGLEPLEQYF
TRBJ1-6,once,TRBV27,TRBD1,TGTGCCAGCGCGACCCCAGGGGGCGTCAATTCACCCCTCCACTTT,CASATPGGVNSPLHF
TRBJ2-3,.,TRBV11-2,.,TGTGCCAGCAGCCAGGACACCCGCACAGATACGCAGTATTTT,CASSQDTRTDTQYF
TRBJ1-2,few,TRBV27,TRBD1,TGTGCCAGCAGTCCGCCGACAGGGTACTATGGCTACACCTTC,CASSPPTGYYGYTF
TRBJ1-3,.,TRBV11-2,TRBD1,TGTGCCAGCAGCTTAGTCGGGACAGTGAATGGAAACACCATATATTTT,CASSLVGTVNGNTIYF
TRBJ1-2,.,TRBV29-1,.,TGCAGCGTGGCGGGGGGTCCCAACTATGGCTACACCTTC,CSVAGGPNYGYTF
TRBJ2-5,.,TRBV10-3,TRBD1,TGTGCCATCAGTGACTTCCGACAGGGGGTGGACGAGACCCAGTACTTC,CAISDFRQGVDETQYF
TRBJ1-2,.,TRBV6-5,TRBD1,TGTGCCAGCAGTTTGGGGGACAGGGGGCTTGGCTACACCTTC,CASSLGDRGLGYTF
TRBJ1-4,.,TRBV19,TRBD1,TGTGCCAGTAGTATAACAGGGGGCGATAATGAAAAACTGTTTTTT,CASSITGGDNEKLFF
TRBJ1-1,.,TRBV24-1,TRBD1,TGTGCCACCCCTAGACCATGGACAGGGCAAACTGAAGCTTTCTTT,CATPRPWTGQTEAFF
TRBJ1-5,.,TRBV5-8,.,TGTGCCAGCAGCCCCCCCGTCGGGTCTGGTCAGCCCCAGCATTTT,CASSPPVGSGQPQHF
TRBJ1-5,.,TRBV27,.,TGTGCCAGCAGTTTGGACAGAGCTAGCAATCAGCCCCAGCATTTT,CASSLDRASNQPQHF
TRBJ2-2,.,TRBV28,.,TGTGCCAGCAGTACACCGAAGACCGGGGAGCTGTTTTTT,CASSTPKTGELFF
TRBJ1-4,.,TRBV5-6,.,TGTGCCAGCAGCTCGAGAGGCTCACTGTCGGGAAAACTGTTTTTT,CASSSRGSLSGKLFF
TRBJ2-3,.,TRBV19,.,TGTGCCAGCCAGGGTTCTAGCACAGATACGCAGTATTTT,CASQGSSTDTQYF
TRBJ1-6,.,TRBV5-4,TRBD1,TGTGCCAGCAGCCGTGAACCGGGACAGGGGGACTCACCCCTCCACTTT,CASSREPGQGDSPLHF
TRBJ2-5,.,TRBV2,TRBD2,TGTGCCAGCAGTGACGGACTAGCGGAACCCCAAGAGACCCAGTACTTC,CASSDGLAEPQETQYF